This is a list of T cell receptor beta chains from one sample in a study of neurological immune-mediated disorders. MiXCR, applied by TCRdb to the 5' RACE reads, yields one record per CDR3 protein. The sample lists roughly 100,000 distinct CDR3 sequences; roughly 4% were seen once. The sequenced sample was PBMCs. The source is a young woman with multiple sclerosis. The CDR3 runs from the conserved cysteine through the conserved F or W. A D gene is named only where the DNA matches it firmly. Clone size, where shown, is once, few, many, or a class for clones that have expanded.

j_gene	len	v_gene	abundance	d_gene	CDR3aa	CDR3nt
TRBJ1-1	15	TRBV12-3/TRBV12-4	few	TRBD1	CASRPVMDRATEAFF	TGTGCCAGCAGACCCGTGATGGACAGGGCGACTGAAGCTTTCTTT
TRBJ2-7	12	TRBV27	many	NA	CASSPSSYEQYF	TGTGCCAGCAGTCCGTCCAGCTACGAGCAGTACTTC
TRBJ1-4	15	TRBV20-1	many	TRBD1	CSASYGTAFNEKLFF	TGCAGTGCTAGCTACGGGACAGCATTTAATGAAAAACTGTTTTTT
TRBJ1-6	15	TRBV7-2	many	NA	CASSKGSTYNSPLHF	TGTGCCAGCAGCAAAGGGAGCACCTATAATTCACCCCTCCACTTT
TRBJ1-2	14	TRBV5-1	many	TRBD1	CASSPGTGTRGYTF	TGCGCCAGCAGCCCCGGGACAGGGACCCGTGGCTACACCTTC
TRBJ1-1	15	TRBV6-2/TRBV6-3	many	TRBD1	CASSYRGQGPYEAFF	TGTGCCAGCAGTTACCGTGGACAGGGACCCTATGAAGCTTTCTTT
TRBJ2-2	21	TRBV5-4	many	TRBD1	CASSLDRAGQGTPIRTGELFF	TGTGCCAGCAGCTTGGATCGGGCGGGACAGGGGACTCCCATAAGGACCGGGGAGCTGTTTTTT
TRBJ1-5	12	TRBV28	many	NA	CASSYGNQPQHF	TGTGCCAGCAGTTATGGGAATCAGCCCCAGCATTTT
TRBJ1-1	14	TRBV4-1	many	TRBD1	CASSHSTGVTEAFF	TGCGCCAGCAGCCATTCCACAGGGGTGACTGAAGCTTTCTTT
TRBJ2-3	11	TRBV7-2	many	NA	CASSFTDTQYF	TGTGCCAGCAGCTTCACAGATACGCAGTATTTT
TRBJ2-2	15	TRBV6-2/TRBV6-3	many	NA	CASRGALVGAGELFF	TGTGCCAGCCGAGGGGCCTTAGTCGGGGCCGGGGAGCTGTTTTTT
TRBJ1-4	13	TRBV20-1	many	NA	CSAPPRGWEKLFF	TGCAGTGCCCCTCCAAGGGGCTGGGAAAAACTGTTTTTT
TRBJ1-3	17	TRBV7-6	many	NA	CASSKTGSPLSGNTIYF	TGTGCCAGCAGCAAGACAGGCTCTCCCCTCTCTGGAAACACCATATATTTT
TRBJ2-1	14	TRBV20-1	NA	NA	CSAWARTENNEQFF	TGCAGTGCTTGGGCCAGGACAGAAAACAATGAGCAGTTCTTC
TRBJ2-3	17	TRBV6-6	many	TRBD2	CASSYGGIAGGTDTQYF	TGTGCCAGCAGTTATGGCGGTATAGCGGGGGGCACAGATACGCAGTATTTT
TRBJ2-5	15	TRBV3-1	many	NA	CASSQDLGAQETQYF	TGTGCCAGCAGCCAAGATCTGGGTGCCCAAGAGACCCAGTACTTC
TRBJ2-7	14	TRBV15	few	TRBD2	CATSRETSGYEQYF	TGTGCCACCAGCAGAGAAACTAGCGGATACGAGCAGTACTTC
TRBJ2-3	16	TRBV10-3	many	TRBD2	CAINGLAGESTDTQYF	TGTGCCATCAATGGACTAGCGGGGGAGAGCACAGATACGCAGTATTTT
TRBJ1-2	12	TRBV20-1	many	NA	CSASGGNYGYTF	TGCAGTGCTAGCGGGGGGAACTATGGCTACACCTTC
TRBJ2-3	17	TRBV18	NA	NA	CASSPPATRVVGDTQYF	TGTGCCAGCTCACCACCGGCAACGCGAGTGGTTGGAGATACGCAGTATTTT
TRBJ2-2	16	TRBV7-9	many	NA	CASKRGASVNTGELFF	TGTGCCAGCAAAAGAGGGGCTAGCGTGAACACCGGGGAGCTGTTTTTT
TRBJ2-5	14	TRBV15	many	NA	CATSRDRGQETQYF	TGTGCCACCAGCAGAGATCGGGGCCAAGAGACCCAGTACTTC
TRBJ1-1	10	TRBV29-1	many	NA	CSAANTEAFF	TGCAGCGCAGCAAACACTGAAGCTTTCTTT
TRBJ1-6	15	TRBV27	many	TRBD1	CASSSAGTGDSPLHF	TGTGCCAGCAGTTCCGCCGGGACAGGGGATTCACCCCTCCACTTT
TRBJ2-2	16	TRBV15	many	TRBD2	CATSKLAGLETGELFF	TGTGCCACCAGCAAACTAGCGGGATTGGAGACCGGGGAGCTGTTTTTT
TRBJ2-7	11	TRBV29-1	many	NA	CSVETQGEQYF	TGCAGCGTCGAGACTCAGGGCGAGCAGTACTTC
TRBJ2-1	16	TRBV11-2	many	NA	CASSSATGPSYNEQFF	TGTGCCAGCAGCTCGGCCACAGGGCCTTCCTACAATGAGCAGTTCTTC
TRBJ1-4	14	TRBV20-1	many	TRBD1	CSARSGTENEKLFF	TGCAGTGCTAGGTCCGGGACAGAGAATGAAAAACTGTTTTTT
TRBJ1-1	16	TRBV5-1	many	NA	CASSLGSTGKNTEAFF	TGCGCCAGCAGCTTGGGCTCTACAGGGAAGAACACTGAAGCTTTCTTT
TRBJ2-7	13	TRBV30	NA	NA	CAWSYDSTYEQYF	TGTGCCTGGAGCTACGACAGCACCTACGAGCAGTACTTC